These 27 T cell receptor beta chains were all obtained from the same sample, sequenced in a study of CD8 T cells in Susac syndrome. RNA in amounts of roughly 0.5 to 1 ug was reverse transcribed with random hexamers. TCRdb recomputed calls from the immunoSEQ multiplex PCR reads with MiXCR, one row per CDR3 protein. The sample lists around 110,000 distinct CDR3 sequences, around 94% occurring once. Sequencing was carried out using CD8+ T cells from PBMCs. All receptors come from a human donor with Susac syndrome.

The chain is built from TRBV20-1 and TRBJ2-4; the D call may be TRBD1 or TRBD2 (5 bases each). V was trimmed by 1 base and J by 1 base, leaving 11 bases between them. The CDR3 covers 15 residues. Germline V gives CDR1 DFQATT, CDR2 SNEGSKA (reference sequence). The CDR3 sequence is CSARVGWGAKNIQYF. CDR3 in DNA: TGCAGTGCTAGAGTAGGGTGGGGGGCCAAAAACATTCAGTACTTC.

This clonotype appeared once. The J gene is TRBJ2-3, the V gene TRBV12-3 or TRBV12-4, with TRBD2 matching over 7 bases. The CDR3 spans 14 residues. The junction had 4 bases not matched to a gene; V was cut back by 4 bases and J by 3 bases. CDR3 sequence (DNA): TGTGCCAGCAGTTGGGTGCGGGAGACAGATACGCAGTATTTT. Its protein is CASSWVRETDTQYF.

The genes are TRBV20-1 and TRBJ1-2; 9 bases match TRBD1. Germline CDR1 is DFQATT and CDR2 is SNEGSKA (reference sequence). V was clipped by 0 bases and J by 5 bases; unmatched bases: 7. The CDR3 has 15 residues. The CDR3 sequence is CSARDRNRGQYGYTF. The CDR3 DNA is TGCAGTGCTAGAGACCGCAACAGGGGGCAGTATGGCTACACCTTC.

This clonotype was recorded once. The genes are TRBV4-1 and TRBJ1-2; D gene unclear. Germline-derived CDR1 and CDR2 are MGHRA and YSYEKL. V shed 0 bases and J shed 8 bases, with 13 bases lying between them. This CDR3 has 14 amino acids. CDR3 in amino acids: CASSQEADSGGYTF. In DNA, the CDR3 is TGCGCCAGCAGCCAAGAGGCGGACTCCGGCGGCTACACCTTC.

The V gene is TRBV20-1, the J gene TRBJ2-2; 7 bases are a match to TRBD1. The germline V gene has CDR1 DFQATT and CDR2 SNEGSKA (reference sequence). The CDR3 has 13 residues. V shed 6 bases, J shed 3 bases, and the junction held 4 bases outside the gene matches. The CDR3 nucleotides read TGCAGTGCCCCCCAGGGGGACACCGGGGAGCTGTTTTTT. Its protein product is CSAPQGDTGELFF.

The CDR3 spells CASSGAPGYEQYF. The CDR3 nucleotides read TGTGCCAGTAGTGGGGCCCCTGGATACGAGCAGTACTTC. The rearrangement joins TRBV19 to TRBJ2-7, with TRBD1 as a possible D gene (5 bases). The CDR3 consists of 13 residues. The germline V gene encodes CDR1 LNHDA and CDR2 SQIVND (reference sequence). V gave up 5 bases and J gave up 4 bases, with 12 bases separating them.

The chain recombines TRBV6-5 with TRBJ2-3; D remains ambiguous. V shed 0 bases and J shed 5 bases, with 6 bases lying between them. Germline CDR1 MNHEY, CDR2 SVGAGI. The CDR3 runs 13 residues. The CDR3 protein is CASSYSRVDTQYF. The CDR3 DNA reads TGTGCCAGCAGTTACTCGCGAGTAGATACGCAGTATTTT.

The V gene is TRBV4-1, the J gene TRBJ2-7, with TRBD2 matching over 7 bases. The CDR3 is 15 residues long. The germline V gene has CDR1 MGHRA and CDR2 YSYEKL. V shed 1 base and J 0 bases; nucleotides not matched to a gene: 3. This chain's CDR3 is CASSQVREGSYEQYF. The CDR3 nucleotides are TGCGCCAGCAGCCAAGTCAGGGAGGGCTCCTACGAGCAGTACTTC.

J is TRBJ2-1 and V is TRBV10-3, with D unresolved. V was pared by 4 bases and J by 9 bases, with 7 bases between. Germline V gene lookup returns CDR1 ENHRY and CDR2 SYGVKD. This CDR3 is built from 11 residues. The CDR3 bases are TGTGCCATCAGTGCCGTCAGTGAGCAGTTCTTC. This encodes CAISAVSEQFF.

This chain uses TRBV20-1 with TRBJ2-1; TRBD2 matches at 8 bases. The V gene's germline CDR1 is DFQATT and CDR2 SNEGSKA (reference sequence). J gave up 4 bases and V 0 bases, and 14 bases lay outside the gene matches. This CDR3 is 18 amino acids long. As DNA, the CDR3 is TGCAGTGCTAGAGACGAAGCGTCTAGCGCGGGGGGATACAATGAGCAGTTCTTC. This sequence encodes CSARDEASSAGGYNEQFF.

This chain uses TRBV7-2 with TRBJ2-5, with TRBD2 matching 8 bases. Looked up from germline, CDR1 is SGHTA and CDR2 is FQGNSA. V was clipped by 1 base and J by 7 bases; unmatched bases: 11. The CDR3 consists of 16 residues. CDR3 in amino acids: CASSLVAGGPGLTQYF. The CDR3, as DNA: TGTGCCAGCAGCTTAGTTGCGGGGGGCCCCGGTCTGACCCAGTACTTC.

This sequence joins TRBV30 and TRBJ1-4; D may be TRBD1 (5 bases). The CDR3 extends over 14 amino acids. CDR1 and CDR2 from the germline V gene are GTSNPN and SVGIG (reference sequence). The V gene lost 0 bases and the J gene lost 4 bases, with 9 bases spanning the gap. This CDR3 is CAWSVGTNNEKLFF. CDR3 nucleotides: TGTGCCTGGAGTGTCGGGACTAATAATGAAAAACTGTTTTTT.

The rearrangement links TRBV7-9 to TRBJ1-1, with 11 bases aligning to TRBD1. Germline values: CDR1 SEHNR, CDR2 FQNEAQ (reference sequence). This CDR3 spans 13 amino acids. J gave up 7 bases and V 5 bases, and 3 bases lay outside the gene matches. The CDR3: CASSVGTGGEAFF. CDR3 bases: TGTGCCAGCAGCGTTGGGACAGGGGGTGAAGCTTTCTTT.

The chain uses TRBV9 and TRBJ2-1; 7 bases are a match to TRBD2. The V and J ends lost 3 bases and 9 bases, in that order; junction bases with no gene match: 9. The CDR3 contains 14 residues. Germline V lookup: CDR1 SGDLS, CDR2 YYNGEE. In DNA, the CDR3 is TGTGCCAGCAGCGGGCTGGGGAGGGCCGGTGAGCAGTTCTTC. It yields the protein CASSGLGRAGEQFF. Combining the CDR3 with reference TRBV9 and TRBJ2-1 gives the whole variable domain DSGVTQTPKHLITATGQRVTLRCSPRSGDLSVYWYQQSLDQGLQFLIQYYNGEERAKGNILERFSAQQFPDLHSELNLSSLELGDSALYFCASSGLGRAGEQFFGPGTRLTVL.

V is TRBV6-2 or TRBV6-3 and J is TRBJ2-3; maybe TRBD2 (6 bases). Trimming cost V 7 bases and J 0 bases, with 20 bases left between them. The CDR3 is 17 amino acids. CDR1 and CDR2 (germline): MNHEY, SVGEGT. The DNA of the CDR3 is TGTGCCAGCAACGGCCGCCGGGACTCAGAGAGCACAGATACGCAGTATTTT. Protein product: CASNGRRDSESTDTQYF.

This chain joins TRBV27 and TRBJ2-3, with 9 bases fitting TRBD2. V gave up 6 bases and J gave up 3 bases; unmatched junction bases: 7. CDR1 is MNHEY and CDR2 is SMNVEV in the germline V gene (reference sequence). This CDR3 contains 15 residues. The CDR3: CASSHLAGSTDTQYF. The CDR3 DNA reads TGTGCCAGCAGCCACCTAGCGGGGTCAACAGATACGCAGTATTTT.

The rearrangement uses TRBV4-1 and TRBJ2-7; D might be TRBD1 (6 bases). From germline, CDR1 is MGHRA and CDR2 YSYEKL. CDR3 length equals 15 residues. V was shortened by 1 base and J by 4 bases, with 14 bases between the two germline ends. Written as DNA, the CDR3 is TGCGCCAGCAGCCAAGCGCCAGGGGACGTATACGAGCAGTACTTC. This encodes CASSQAPGDVYEQYF.

The chain joins TRBV6-5 to TRBJ1-2; unclear D gene. Germline-derived CDR1 and CDR2 are MNHEY and SVGAGI. The CDR3 loop spans 14 amino acids. V was clipped by 5 bases and J by 2 bases, with 12 bases between them. The CDR3 region is CASSVLLGNYGYTF. CDR3 DNA: TGTGCCAGCAGTGTCCTCTTGGGGAACTATGGCTACACCTTC.

V is TRBV12-3 or TRBV12-4 and J is TRBJ2-5; D call uncertain. The CDR3 is made up of 16 amino acids. Trimming cost V 3 bases and J 1 base, with 15 bases left between them. The CDR3 bases are TGTGCCAGCAGTTTTGGGCCCCCGACAATCCAAGAGACCCAGTACTTC. This translates into CASSFGPPTIQETQYF.

The gene calls are TRBV10-1 and TRBJ1-1, with no clear D. The CDR3 is 11 amino acids. Germline CDR1 and CDR2: WNHNN and SYGVQD (reference sequence). The V and J ends lost 2 bases and 7 bases respectively, with 5 bases between them. CDR3 in DNA: TGCGCCAGCAGTGAGGGATTTGAAGCTTTCTTT. Encoded protein: CASSEGFEAFF.

The V and J genes are TRBV9 and TRBJ2-1, with D possibly TRBD1 on 6 matching bases. The CDR3 has 12 amino acids. V lost 4 bases and J lost 9, with 11 bases in between. Per the germline V gene, CDR1 is SGDLS and CDR2 is YYNGEE. CDR3 DNA sequence: TGTGCCAGCAGCTCCAGGGGCGTTGAGCAGTTCTTC. This sequence encodes CASSSRGVEQFF.

This rearrangement joins TRBV24-1 to TRBJ2-3; no clear D gene. The CDR3 is 14 amino acids. Germline CDR1 is KGHDR and CDR2 is SFDVKD. Trimming shortened V by 2 bases and J by 0 bases, and 5 bases separated the two germline ends. CDR3 loop: CATSDSDSTDTQYF. CDR3 DNA: TGTGCCACCAGTGATTCGGACAGCACAGATACGCAGTATTTT.

The chain joins TRBV9 to TRBJ2-1; 9 nucleotides line up with TRBD2. The CDR3 runs 15 residues. The germline gives CDR1 SGDLS, CDR2 YYNGEE. Trimming took 0 bases from V and 8 from J; bases not matched to a gene: 6. The CDR3 DNA reads TGTGCCAGCAGCGTAGTCAGCGGGGGGAGATATGAGCAGTTCTTC. It is translated as CASSVVSGGRYEQFF.

The chain links TRBV24-1 to TRBJ2-1, with 7 bases identical to TRBD2. V was pared by 3 bases and J by 5 bases, with 3 bases of the junction left unmatched. Germline-derived CDR1 and CDR2 are KGHDR and SFDVKD. This CDR3 has 14 residues. This CDR3 is CATSDPGLNNEQFF. The CDR3 bases are TGTGCCACCAGTGATCCGGGACTAAACAATGAGCAGTTCTTC.

This chain uses TRBV5-6 with TRBJ1-5; D gene unclear. The ends were cut back, 0 bases at V and 6 bases at J, with 10 bases in the middle. The CDR3 covers 14 residues. Germline V gene sequence: CDR1 SGHDT, CDR2 YYEEEE. The CDR3 sequence: CASSLEGNGQPQHF. Here the CDR3 DNA reads TGTGCCAGCAGCTTGGAAGGGAACGGTCAGCCCCAGCATTTT. The full variable domain, in which reference TRBV5-6 and TRBJ1-5 provide the parts outside the CDR3, is DAGVTQSPTHLIKTRGQQVTLRCSPKSGHDTVSWYQQALGQGPQFIFQYYEEEERQRGNFPDRFSGHQFPNYSSELNVNALLLGDSALYLCASSLEGNGQPQHFGDGTRLSIL.

This clonotype was seen just once. The chain carries TRBV7-9 and TRBJ1-1; 7 nucleotides agree with TRBD1. The CDR3 covers 13 residues. Per germline, CDR1 SEHNR and CDR2 FQNEAQ (reference sequence). V gave up 4 bases and J gave up 4 bases; unmatched junction bases: 3. CDR3 nucleotide sequence: TGTGCCAGCAGCTCAGGGGGTTCCACTGAAGCTTTCTTT. Its translation is CASSSGGSTEAFF.

This clonotype was recorded only once. The chain has TRBV6-4 and TRBJ1-2; no firm D call. The CDR3 is 13 residues long. V shed 5 bases and J shed 10 bases, with 17 bases lying between them. Germline V gene data show CDR1 as MRHNA and CDR2 as SNTAGT. The CDR3 protein is CASSMTPSLDYTF. The CDR3 nucleotides read TGTGCCAGCAGTATGACACCTTCCTTGGACTACACCTTC.